The sequence of this T cell receptor (beta chain) was determined in a study of blood T cell repertoires in COVID-19. For the study at large: Samples of COVID-19 (acute and convalescent) were obtained from the United States, Italy and Spain.

Source study methods: Reference gene primer amplification yielded estimated nucleated cell counts. Here immunoSEQ multiplex PCR was the method, and the copy in TCRdb shows in-frame clones only, minus some. V and J calls and clone size follow that table, whereas D and trimming were derived from the DNA. The sample has some 100,000 clones, approximately 90% seen once. The V gene lost 6 bases and the J gene lost 2 bases, with 17 bases spanning the gap. Germline CDR1 reads SGDLS; CDR2 reads YYNGEE. This CDR3 is built from 15 residues. The V call is TRBV9, the J call TRBJ2-5; the D gene is possibly TRBD2 (7 bases). This receptor was taken from a human donor with acute or convalescent COVID-19. The donor label of this sample is uncertain. The sample taken for sequencing was peripheral blood. The CDR3 sequence: CASTRTGGEQETQYF. The CDR3 DNA reads TGTGCCAGCACGAGGACGGGGGGCGAGCAAGAGACCCAGTACTTC.